The source of this T cell receptor (beta chain) is a study of T-cell reconstitution after alpha-beta-depleted transplantation in children. Germline V gene sequence: CDR1 MDHEN, CDR2 SYDVKM. Trimming pared 1 base from V and 0 bases from J, leaving 11 bases between. The CDR3 spans 16 residues. Sample share makes this clonotype medium-sized. Unique molecular identifiers featured in how the TCRbeta library was prepared. TCRdb itself ran the PCR reads through MiXCR, one entry per CDR3 protein. The data contain hundreds of thousands of distinct CDR3 sequences, roughly 15% of them singletons. This receptor was taken from a human donor who donated a stem cell graft to a child with acute myeloid leukemia. This material consisted of PBMCs from the stem cell graft donor, taken from the stem cell graft. The V gene is TRBV28, the J gene TRBJ2-3; D is uncertain. This CDR3 is CASSLFNSPSTDTQYF. DNA of the CDR3: TGTGCCAGCAGTTTATTCAACTCCCCTAGCACAGATACGCAGTATTTT.